This is a list of T cell receptor beta chains from one sample in a study of identical twins. Each CDR3 protein gets one entry after TCRdb re-called the 5' RACE reads with MiXCR. The sample holds roughly 690,000 distinct CDR3 sequences, 5.5% to 6.5% seen once. The sample consisted of naive T cells sorted from blood. These receptors all stem from a man younger than 35 in good health. Both conserved end residues are part of each CDR3. D genes are given only for firm matches. Size is stated for part of the rows, as once, few or many counts, or as a class when the clone is expanded.

CDR3nt	CDR3aa	d_gene	v_gene	j_gene	abundance
TGTGCCAGCAGCTTAGGCCCCTCAGGGACCATGAACACTGAAGCTTTCTTT	CASSLGPSGTMNTEAFF	-	TRBV7-9	TRBJ1-1	-
TGTGCCATCGGGTCCGGGGAGCTGTTTTTT	CAIGSGELFF	-	TRBV10-3	TRBJ2-2	-
TGTGCCCAAACCCCCGACAGGGGAGGCCTGTCTCTTGAGCAGTACTTC	CAQTPDRGGLSLEQYF	TRBD1	TRBV28	TRBJ2-7	few
TGTGCCAGCAGCTTAGGGACAGGGGATTCCGGGGAGCTGTTTTTT	CASSLGTGDSGELFF	TRBD1	TRBV5-5	TRBJ2-2	many
TGCAGTGCCCAACCGACAGGCAATCAGCCCCAGCATTTT	CSAQPTGNQPQHF	-	TRBV20-1	TRBJ1-5	many
TGTGCCAGCAGCGCACCCGCAGGGGCGAGCTCTGGAAACACCATATATTTT	CASSAPAGASSGNTIYF	-	TRBV9	TRBJ1-3	many
TGTGCCTGGAGTGTATCCAGCGGGAGGGCGGATACGCAGTATTTT	CAWSVSSGRADTQYF	TRBD2	TRBV30	TRBJ2-3	-
TGTGCCAGCAGCTTAGGTCTAGCGGCCCCAGATACGCAGTATTTT	CASSLGLAAPDTQYF	TRBD2	TRBV11-2	TRBJ2-3	-
TGCGCCAGCAGCCAAGACCGCTATGGACAGCTCAATACGCAGTATTTT	CASSQDRYGQLNTQYF	-	TRBV4-3	TRBJ2-3	many
TGTGCCAGCAGCCCTCCGGGACCCGAGAACACTGAAGCTTTCTTT	CASSPPGPENTEAFF	-	TRBV7-9	TRBJ1-1	-
TGTGCCAGCAGCTTAACCGGAGATCGTGGCTACGAGCAGTACTTC	CASSLTGDRGYEQYF	-	TRBV7-2	TRBJ2-7	many
TGTGCCAGCAGTTACGTCGTCGACACCGGGGAGCTGTTTTTT	CASSYVVDTGELFF	-	TRBV6-5	TRBJ2-2	many
TGCAGTGCTCTTCTAGGACAGGCCGACACCGGGGAGCTGTTTTTT	CSALLGQADTGELFF	TRBD1	TRBV20-1	TRBJ2-2	many
TGTGCCAGCAGCAAAACGGGACTAGCGGGAGGGACACGCTACAATGAGCAGTTCTTC	CASSKTGLAGGTRYNEQFF	-	TRBV21-1	TRBJ2-1	many
TGTGCCAGCAGTCCCACCGAACTAGCGGCCTCCTACGAGCAGTACTTC	CASSPTELAASYEQYF	TRBD2	TRBV28	TRBJ2-7	-